Listed below are T cell receptor beta chains from one sample, sequenced in a study of T cells in Graves' hyperthyroidism and ophthalmopathy. TCRdb fed the multiplex PCR reads into MiXCR, producing one record per CDR3 protein. The table has a few hundred thousand distinct CDR3 sequences, around 20% seen once. Source material: blood. All receptors derive from a man aged 18 to 35 with Graves' hyperthyroidism. Both conserved end residues are part of each CDR3. Fields, in order: D gene, J gene, clone size, V gene, CDR3 DNA, CDR3 protein. A D gene is named only where the DNA matches it firmly. Clone size, where shown, is once, few, many, or a class for clones that have expanded.

D gene: -; J gene: TRBJ2-4; clone size: -; V gene: TRBV7-9; CDR3 DNA: TGTGCCAGCAGCTTAGTGAAGGGACTTCGAGCCAAAAACATTCAGTACTTC; CDR3 protein: CASSLVKGLRAKNIQYF
D gene: -; J gene: TRBJ2-5; clone size: many; V gene: TRBV13; CDR3 DNA: TGTGCCAGCAGCTTGGGGCTTGGGCTGGAGACCCAGTACTTC; CDR3 protein: CASSLGLGLETQYF
D gene: -; J gene: TRBJ1-1; clone size: -; V gene: TRBV28; CDR3 DNA: TGTGCCAGCCGCCTGACCGGGAACGGGGTGAACACTGAAGCTTTCTTT; CDR3 protein: CASRLTGNGVNTEAFF
D gene: -; J gene: TRBJ2-5; clone size: -; V gene: TRBV6-1; CDR3 DNA: TGTGCCACCAACAGGGCTGGGGAGACCCAGTACTTC; CDR3 protein: CATNRAGETQYF
D gene: TRBD1; J gene: TRBJ1-1; clone size: many; V gene: TRBV5-1; CDR3 DNA: TGCGCCAGCAGCTTCGGACAGGGTAGCGCTGAAGCTTTCTTT; CDR3 protein: CASSFGQGSAEAFF
D gene: TRBD1; J gene: TRBJ1-2; clone size: -; V gene: TRBV6-1; CDR3 DNA: TGTGCCAGCAGAATGACAGGGGGCGACGATGGCTACACCTTC; CDR3 protein: CASRMTGGDDGYTF
D gene: -; J gene: TRBJ2-3; clone size: -; V gene: TRBV27; CDR3 DNA: TGTGCCAGCAGTTTAGGGGGGGCAGTTACAGATACGCAGTATTTT; CDR3 protein: CASSLGGAVTDTQYF
D gene: -; J gene: TRBJ2-7; clone size: -; V gene: TRBV19; CDR3 DNA: TGTGCCAGTACCCTCGGGGTAGGGGAAATCTACGAGCAGTACTTC; CDR3 protein: CASTLGVGEIYEQYF
D gene: -; J gene: TRBJ2-7; clone size: many; V gene: TRBV28; CDR3 DNA: TGTGCCAGCAGTGGCAGACACGAGCAGTACTTC; CDR3 protein: CASSGRHEQYF
D gene: -; J gene: TRBJ2-4; clone size: few; V gene: TRBV7-9; CDR3 DNA: TGTGCCAGCAGCTTAGTAGACATTCAGTACTTC; CDR3 protein: CASSLVDIQYF
D gene: -; J gene: TRBJ2-7; clone size: -; V gene: TRBV6-1; CDR3 DNA: TGTGCCAGCACCCCCACACATCTCTACGAGCAGTACTTC; CDR3 protein: CASTPTHLYEQYF
D gene: -; J gene: TRBJ2-7; clone size: many; V gene: TRBV27; CDR3 DNA: TGTGCCAGCAGCCCTGGCGGCGGAATCTACGAGCAGTACTTC; CDR3 protein: CASSPGGGIYEQYF
D gene: -; J gene: TRBJ1-1; clone size: -; V gene: TRBV19; CDR3 DNA: TGTGCCAGTAGTATTAGGGCAGAGAGTGAAGCTTTCTTT; CDR3 protein: CASSIRAESEAFF
D gene: -; J gene: TRBJ1-5; clone size: many; V gene: TRBV6-1; CDR3 DNA: TGTGCCAGCAGTGAATGGTGGGCAGGGAAGATGAGCAATCAGCCCCAGCATTTT; CDR3 protein: CASSEWWAGKMSNQPQHF
D gene: TRBD1; J gene: TRBJ2-5; clone size: many; V gene: TRBV5-5; CDR3 DNA: TGTGCCAGCAGCTTAAGGGACAGGCGGTGGGAGACCCAGTACTTC; CDR3 protein: CASSLRDRRWETQYF
D gene: -; J gene: TRBJ1-1; clone size: many; V gene: TRBV28; CDR3 DNA: TGTGAGTCGGCAGGGCGGGGAAGCACTGAAGCTTTCTTT; CDR3 protein: CESAGRGSTEAFF
D gene: TRBD2; J gene: TRBJ2-5; clone size: many; V gene: TRBV7-2; CDR3 DNA: TGTGCCAGCAGCCCTAGGACTAGCGAAGAGACCCAGTACTTC; CDR3 protein: CASSPRTSEETQYF
D gene: -; J gene: TRBJ2-7; clone size: many; V gene: TRBV9; CDR3 DNA: TGTGCCAGCAGCCCGAGCTGGGGGGCCTACGAGCAGTACTTC; CDR3 protein: CASSPSWGAYEQYF
D gene: -; J gene: TRBJ1-2; clone size: many; V gene: TRBV28; CDR3 DNA: TGTGCCAGCAGTTTACGGACAGTCACCTTC; CDR3 protein: CASSLRTVTF
D gene: TRBD1; J gene: TRBJ2-2; clone size: -; V gene: TRBV7-8; CDR3 DNA: TGTGCCAGCAGCTCATCAGGGGACAGGGGCGGGGAGCTGTTTTTT; CDR3 protein: CASSSSGDRGGELFF
D gene: -; J gene: TRBJ1-5; clone size: few; V gene: TRBV28; CDR3 DNA: TGTGCCAGCCAGGGTGGCGAAGCCCAGCATTTT; CDR3 protein: CASQGGEAQHF
D gene: TRBD2; J gene: TRBJ2-7; clone size: many; V gene: TRBV7-9; CDR3 DNA: TGTGCCAGCAGCGGACTACTAGCGGGGGACGAGCAGTACTTC; CDR3 protein: CASSGLLAGDEQYF
D gene: TRBD1; J gene: TRBJ1-2; clone size: many; V gene: TRBV27; CDR3 DNA: TGTGCCAGCAGTTTATCGACGGACAGGGGCGATGGCTACACCTTC; CDR3 protein: CASSLSTDRGDGYTF
D gene: -; J gene: TRBJ1-5; clone size: many; V gene: TRBV2; CDR3 DNA: TGTGCCAGCAGAAAAACCGACAGGTATAGCAATCAGCCCCAGCATTTT; CDR3 protein: CASRKTDRYSNQPQHF
D gene: -; J gene: TRBJ2-5; clone size: -; V gene: TRBV20-1; CDR3 DNA: TGCAGTGCGCACAGGCAAGAGACCCAGTACTTC; CDR3 protein: CSAHRQETQYF
D gene: -; J gene: TRBJ2-3; clone size: few; V gene: TRBV12-3/TRBV12-4; CDR3 DNA: TGTGCCAGCAGTTTTGGTAGGAGCAATCAGCCCCAGTATTTT; CDR3 protein: CASSFGRSNQPQYF
D gene: TRBD1; J gene: TRBJ2-5; clone size: many; V gene: TRBV12-3/TRBV12-4; CDR3 DNA: TGTGCCAGCACGCCCAGGGGGTACCAAGAGACCCAGTACTTC; CDR3 protein: CASTPRGYQETQYF
D gene: -; J gene: TRBJ2-5; clone size: many; V gene: TRBV12-3/TRBV12-4; CDR3 DNA: TGTGCCAGCAGTTTAGCGGAGAGGGTCCAAGAGACCCAGTACTTC; CDR3 protein: CASSLAERVQETQYF
D gene: TRBD1; J gene: TRBJ2-7; clone size: many; V gene: TRBV2; CDR3 DNA: TGTGCCAGCAGTGCGATACCCGGACAGGGGGCTCTTTGGGAGCAGTACTTC; CDR3 protein: CASSAIPGQGALWEQYF
D gene: TRBD2; J gene: TRBJ2-5; clone size: many; V gene: TRBV6-5; CDR3 DNA: TGTGCCAGCAAAGGGGCTAGCGGGGACTCAGAGACCCAGTACTTC; CDR3 protein: CASKGASGDSETQYF
D gene: -; J gene: TRBJ1-1; clone size: many; V gene: TRBV27; CDR3 DNA: TGTGCCAGCCTCTCTTCAGGGAGCGGGACTGAAGCTTTCTTT; CDR3 protein: CASLSSGSGTEAFF
D gene: TRBD2; J gene: TRBJ2-7; clone size: many; V gene: TRBV6-9; CDR3 DNA: TGTGCCAGCAGCCCCCCCACGGTCCAGACTAGCGGGGGCCTCTACGAGCAGTACTTC; CDR3 protein: CASSPPTVQTSGGLYEQYF
D gene: -; J gene: TRBJ2-2; clone size: many; V gene: TRBV6-5; CDR3 DNA: TGTGCCAGCAGTTGGTGGGGGCCGGGGGGTATCGCCGGGGAGCTGTTTTTT; CDR3 protein: CASSWWGPGGIAGELFF
D gene: TRBD1; J gene: TRBJ1-3; clone size: few; V gene: TRBV30; CDR3 DNA: TGTGCCTGGAGTGTAGCAGGGGGCTCCGGAAACACCATATATTTT; CDR3 protein: CAWSVAGGSGNTIYF
D gene: -; J gene: TRBJ2-6; clone size: many; V gene: TRBV27; CDR3 DNA: TGTGCCAGCAGTTTGTACTCTGGGGCCAACGTCCTGACTTTC; CDR3 protein: CASSLYSGANVLTF
D gene: -; J gene: TRBJ1-1; clone size: few; V gene: TRBV7-9; CDR3 DNA: TGTGCCAGCAGCCCGGGAATTAGCACTGAAGCTTTCTTT; CDR3 protein: CASSPGISTEAFF
D gene: -; J gene: TRBJ2-7; clone size: -; V gene: TRBV28; CDR3 DNA: TGTGCCAGCAGTTCCGGGACACCGAACGAGCAGTACTTC; CDR3 protein: CASSSGTPNEQYF
D gene: TRBD1; J gene: TRBJ1-1; clone size: -; V gene: TRBV6-1; CDR3 DNA: TGTGCCAGCAGACGGGACAGGGGCATGAACACTGAAGCTTTCTTT; CDR3 protein: CASRRDRGMNTEAFF
D gene: -; J gene: TRBJ2-5; clone size: many; V gene: TRBV6-5; CDR3 DNA: TGTGCCAGCAGTTACCAGATACTACAGGGTCGCCAAGAGACCCAGTACTTC; CDR3 protein: CASSYQILQGRQETQYF
D gene: TRBD1; J gene: TRBJ2-2; clone size: few; V gene: TRBV2; CDR3 DNA: TGTGCCAGCAGCCCATTGACGGGACAGCACACCGGGGAGCTGTTTTTT; CDR3 protein: CASSPLTGQHTGELFF
D gene: -; J gene: TRBJ2-7; clone size: many; V gene: TRBV10-3; CDR3 DNA: TGTGCCATCAGTGGAGACACCAGCTCCTACGAGCAGTACTTC; CDR3 protein: CAISGDTSSYEQYF
D gene: -; J gene: TRBJ2-4; clone size: few; V gene: TRBV29-1; CDR3 DNA: TGCAGCGTTGAAGATCTATGGGACCTCGGGAACATTAAGTACTTC; CDR3 protein: CSVEDLWDLGNIKYF
D gene: -; J gene: TRBJ2-7; clone size: many; V gene: TRBV28; CDR3 DNA: TGTGCCAGCAGTCCCGGTGGGCCCTACGAGCAGTACTTC; CDR3 protein: CASSPGGPYEQYF
D gene: -; J gene: TRBJ1-1; clone size: many; V gene: TRBV5-1; CDR3 DNA: TGCGCCAGCAGCTCAGGGACGGAGACTGAAGCTTTCTTT; CDR3 protein: CASSSGTETEAFF
D gene: -; J gene: TRBJ2-7; clone size: medium-sized; V gene: TRBV6-1; CDR3 DNA: TGTGCCAGCAGTGAGGCAGGCCCCTTCTACGAGCAGTACTTC; CDR3 protein: CASSEAGPFYEQYF
D gene: -; J gene: TRBJ1-2; clone size: many; V gene: TRBV30; CDR3 DNA: TGTGCCTGGAGGCGGGGCGCTTATGGCTACACCTTC; CDR3 protein: CAWRRGAYGYTF
D gene: -; J gene: TRBJ1-1; clone size: many; V gene: TRBV2; CDR3 DNA: TGTGCCAGCAGGATAAGGGGGGACACCTGGATGAACACTGAAGCTTTCTTT; CDR3 protein: CASRIRGDTWMNTEAFF
D gene: -; J gene: TRBJ2-7; clone size: many; V gene: TRBV6-5; CDR3 DNA: TGTGCCAGCAGTTACAAAGGAGACGAGCAGTACTTC; CDR3 protein: CASSYKGDEQYF
D gene: -; J gene: TRBJ1-1; clone size: many; V gene: TRBV28; CDR3 DNA: TGTGCCAGCAGTTTAGGGCCACAGGGAGACACTGAAGCTTTCTTT; CDR3 protein: CASSLGPQGDTEAFF
D gene: -; J gene: TRBJ2-2; clone size: many; V gene: TRBV6-1; CDR3 DNA: TGTGCCAGCGAGGGCAACACCGGGGAGCTGTTTTTT; CDR3 protein: CASEGNTGELFF
D gene: TRBD1; J gene: TRBJ2-7; clone size: -; V gene: TRBV6-2/TRBV6-3; CDR3 DNA: TGTGCCAGCAGGCCACTGCTGGACAGGGCCTCCTACGAGCAGTACTTC; CDR3 protein: CASRPLLDRASYEQYF
D gene: -; J gene: TRBJ2-2; clone size: -; V gene: TRBV28; CDR3 DNA: TGTGCCAGCAGCAACTCCCTGTCGGGCACCGGGGAGCTGTTTTTT; CDR3 protein: CASSNSLSGTGELFF
D gene: TRBD1; J gene: TRBJ1-1; clone size: many; V gene: TRBV27; CDR3 DNA: TGTGCCAGCACCCCAAGACGGGACAGGGGGGAGAACACTGAAGCTTTCTTT; CDR3 protein: CASTPRRDRGENTEAFF
D gene: -; J gene: TRBJ2-7; clone size: few; V gene: TRBV6-1; CDR3 DNA: TGTGCCAGCAGGGAGGTTATCTACGAGCAGTACTTC; CDR3 protein: CASREVIYEQYF
D gene: -; J gene: TRBJ2-7; clone size: many; V gene: TRBV10-3; CDR3 DNA: TGTGCCATCAGTGACACCTCCTACGAGCAGTACTTC; CDR3 protein: CAISDTSYEQYF
D gene: -; J gene: TRBJ1-1; clone size: -; V gene: TRBV12-3/TRBV12-4; CDR3 DNA: TGTGCCAGCAACGACCCGGAGAACACTGAAGCTTTCTTT; CDR3 protein: CASNDPENTEAFF